This TCR beta chain was sequenced for a study of shared clonotypes between healthy human individuals (dated by TCRdb to 2019 to 2021). Broadly, across the study: A few men and a couple of women, aged 18 to 49 years, made up the cohort. To increase sequencing depth and limit assay-specific biases, different laboratories used diverse techniques to prepare libraries and sequence TCR repertoires. Per donor, three plates each were used for CD4 naive and CD4 memory, two for CD8 naive, and one for CD8 memory. To estimate repertoire size and how much clonotype sharing occurs between individuals, the study deeply sequenced the blood TCR repertoires of several healthy adults. Per donor, leukapheresis produced somewhere between about 0.8 and 9 billion PBMCs.

Results and caveats for the whole study, not just this receptor: Incomplete sequencing was indicated by rarefaction of sorted-subset datasets, despite the large sequencing depth. Larger estimated clonotype richness was generally found for naive subsets than for memory subsets. Clonotypes shared by all four sorted-subset donors showed higher generation probabilities than non-shared clonotypes. Pairwise subsampling led to the expectation that sequencing depth would affect the degree of clonotype sharing among donors. Sampling was restricted to blood, and TCR repertoires in tissues likely differ from the TCR repertoires found in blood. Across a handful of donors, about 5% of naive CD4, approximately 4% of naive CD8, 2% to 2.5% of memory CD4, and approximately 0.42% of memory CD8 clonotypes were shared. The genetic and exposure-history diversity represented was limited by the small number of donors.

Using the deep immunoSEQ assay, TCR CDR3 regions were amplified from genomic DNA by multiplex PCR. Extracted genomic DNA from each cell subset was distributed evenly across all wells of several immunoSEQ 96-well plates, and each plate was treated as a replicate. For sorted subsets, each replicate PCR was loaded with 150 to 250 ng genomic DNA, equivalent to 30,000 or so T cell genomes. Purified libraries were measured with a Qubit 3.0 fluorometer, size-checked on a Bioanalyzer 2100, and measured again with the KAPA Library Quantification kit. Every immunoSEQ 96-well plate was sequenced on a separate single-read 150-cycle Illumina NextSeq 550 flow cell. In the source study's methods: Because the immunoSEQ output held only junctional sequences and lacked quality scores, the filtering could not match the filtering applied to full-length reads. To assign V/J genes and CDR3, sequences were annotated using PyIR, a Python wrapper for IgBLAST v1.9, with IMGT germline references. Any read was removed if the V/J assignment was weak (E-value above 1e-6), the CDR3 was missing, or the read contained stop codons, out-of-frame junctions, or ambiguous translated residues. V3J clonotypes were defined by identical inferred V gene, J gene, and CDR3 amino acid sequence. Percentage overlap between repertoires was computed as shared unique clonotypes divided by the size of the smaller repertoire. Richness of each repertoire was evaluated using RTK rarefaction, the Chao1 estimator, and Recon v2.1 estimates of unobserved clonotypes. OLGA was used to compute generation probabilities for all TCRbeta clonotypes that the gDNA method yielded from a handful of donors. In its TCRdb copy, this immuneACCESS table keeps in-frame sequences only and misses some clones. Where compared with another copy, unresolved V genes explain less than half of these, and the others have no known cause. From that table come the V and J calls and clone size; the DNA was used to work out D and trimming. This sample comprises some 2.4 million clones, approximately 93% of them detected only once. The biggest ten clones account for about 0.38% of the sample.

The donors were healthy, HIV-negative adults who had no recently reported acute infections or vaccinations. Every donor was a Caucasian adult living in Nashville, Tennessee, USA. CD4+ T cells were enriched by magnetic negative selection; naive cells were then positively selected on CD45RA, and the negative fraction formed the memory subset. Blood was obtained by leukapheresis, after which PBMCs were separated by Ficoll-Histopaque density gradient centrifugation and cryopreserved in liquid nitrogen vapor phase. Purity and quantity of every magnetically sorted T cell population were checked by analytical flow cytometry. From each sorted fraction, genomic DNA was isolated and quantified by UV absorbance on a Nanodrop 2000c. Comments on this clone: The antigen it recognizes is unknown. No base qualities exist here, and no much larger clone lies one base off it.

Input material: naive CD4+ T cells from PBMCs. The sample's cell subset or site, from its label and the paper: CD45RA+ positively selected. This sequence was found in a man between 18 and 35 years old in good health. Some clones in this sample may be carry-over from other donors' samples.

The CDR3 region: CASSVRGPNQPQHF. The nucleotides are TGTGCCAGTAGTGTAAGGGGGCCCAATCAGCCCCAGCATTTT. The V and J genes are TRBV19 and TRBJ1-5, and 7 bases in between align with TRBD1. The CDR3 numbers 14 residues from cysteine through phenylalanine. Left in the record is the CDR3 DNA by itself, 42 bases read in frame from the first base. The V end gives up 5 bases and the J end 3 bases, leaving 4 bases in the junction not matched to a gene. CDR1 and CDR2, per the germline V gene (reference sequence), are LNHDA and SQIVND.